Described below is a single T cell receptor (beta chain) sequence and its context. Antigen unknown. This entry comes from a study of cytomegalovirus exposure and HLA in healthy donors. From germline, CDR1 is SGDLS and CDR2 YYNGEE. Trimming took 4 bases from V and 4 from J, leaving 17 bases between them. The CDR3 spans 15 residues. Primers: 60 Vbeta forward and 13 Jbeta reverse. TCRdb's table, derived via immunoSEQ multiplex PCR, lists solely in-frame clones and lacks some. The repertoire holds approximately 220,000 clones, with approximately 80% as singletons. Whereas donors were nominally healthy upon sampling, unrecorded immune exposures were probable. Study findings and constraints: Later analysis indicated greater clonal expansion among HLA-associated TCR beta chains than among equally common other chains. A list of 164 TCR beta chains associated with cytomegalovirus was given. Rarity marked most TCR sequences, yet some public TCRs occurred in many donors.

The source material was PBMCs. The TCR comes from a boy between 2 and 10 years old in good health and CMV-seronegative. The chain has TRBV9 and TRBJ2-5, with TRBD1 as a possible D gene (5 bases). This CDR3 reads CASSPFGASRETQYF. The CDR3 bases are TGTGCCAGCAGCCCCTTTGGGGCATCTCGAGAGACCCAGTACTTC.